This TCR beta chain was recorded in a study of OX40 agonist ivuxolimab in advanced cancers. About the research overall: Patient treatment consisted of intravenous ivuxolimab administration every 2 weeks at 0.01 to 10 mg/kg.

V gave up 3 bases and J gave up 3 bases, with 12 bases separating them. The CDR3 totals 13 residues. Germline V gene data show CDR1 as SQVTM and CDR2 as ANQGSEA. Concerning this clone itself: Its target is not known.

Notes on the study in general: Among the lowest levels of clonal expansion were found in partial responders at 0.1-3.0 mg/kg. On average, CD8+ T cells showed a greater number of expanded clones than CD4+.

The data were produced by immunoSEQ multiplex PCR, yet TCRdb's version contains in-frame clones alone and is incomplete. The table records 65,000 or so clones, around 86% of them present only once. The chain uses TRBV29-1 and TRBJ2-7; a possible D gene is TRBD2 (6 bases). This receptor was obtained from an adult with an advanced solid tumor such as melanoma, head and neck, liver or kidney cancer. The sequenced sample was CD4+ or CD8+ T cells sorted from blood, obtained in a trial of the OX40 agonist ivuxolimab. CDR3 region: CSVDVGGSYEQYF. The CDR3 DNA follows: TGCAGCGTTGATGTTGGGGGGAGCTACGAGCAGTACTTC.